The rows below give T cell receptor beta chains drawn from one sample of a study of shared clonotypes between healthy human individuals. TCRdb keeps only in-frame clones here, not all; method: immunoSEQ multiplex PCR. The table records about 2 million clones, roughly 95% of them present only once. The specimen was naive CD8+ T cells sorted from blood. These TCRs come from a young man in good health. Each CDR3 is given with its conserved first and last residue. The size of a clone is reported for some rows only, either as once, few or many, or as a class for expanded clones.

V	J	size	CDR3
TRBV30	TRBJ1-1	-	CAWSVHLKDRATLSNTEAFF
TRBV4-3	TRBJ2-3	-	CASSQEVAGSTDTQYF
TRBV19	TRBJ1-2	-	CASSITDISNYGYTF
TRBV7-9	TRBJ1-4	-	CASSLMGEKLFF
TRBV9	TRBJ2-2	-	CASSALAGINTGELFF
TRBV29-1	TRBJ2-3	-	CSVEDQLPTDTQYF
TRBV14	TRBJ2-7	-	CASTPAQHPYEQYF
TRBV6-1	TRBJ1-5	once	CASSAPPLGNQPQHF
TRBV11-2	TRBJ2-5	-	CASSSSGLGQETQYF
TRBV7-8	TRBJ2-7	-	CASSPLAGSSYEQYF
TRBV5-4	TRBJ2-7	few	CASRGSGQRGEQYF
TRBV11-2	TRBJ2-1	once	CASQVGADGYNEQFF
TRBV2	TRBJ1-5	-	CASSEASGWGDQPQHF
TRBV7-6	TRBJ1-1	-	CASSPDGVQGAMNTEAFF
TRBV7-9	TRBJ2-1	-	CASSLALADYNEQFF
TRBV5-1	TRBJ2-1	-	CASSLMAGTGDNEQFF